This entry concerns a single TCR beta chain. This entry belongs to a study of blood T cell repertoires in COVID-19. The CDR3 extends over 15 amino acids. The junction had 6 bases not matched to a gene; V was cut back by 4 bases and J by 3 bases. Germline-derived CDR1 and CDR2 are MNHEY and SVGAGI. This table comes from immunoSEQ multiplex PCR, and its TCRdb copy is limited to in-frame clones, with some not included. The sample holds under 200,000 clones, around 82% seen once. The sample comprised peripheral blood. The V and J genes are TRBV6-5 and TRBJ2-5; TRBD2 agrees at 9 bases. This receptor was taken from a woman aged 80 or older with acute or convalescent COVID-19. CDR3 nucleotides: TGTGCCAGCAGTTCCCCGGGACTAGCCAAAGAGACCCAGTACTTC. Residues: CASSSPGLAKETQYF.